This T cell receptor (beta chain) was documented in a study of CD8+ T cells in alopecia areata. RNA, once extracted, was reverse transcribed into cDNA for use as the sequencing template. TCRdb's table, derived via immunoSEQ multiplex PCR, lists solely in-frame clones and lacks some. The table includes 150,000 to 200,000 clones, 50% to 60% detected once. As regards this clone: Its antigen is not identified.

Study-wide results and limits: Possibly as an HLA-related effect, TCR sharing across patients appeared less clear than in mice. Lesional tissue from the scalp (especially in alopecia totalis/universalis) showed higher clonality than normal scalp. Normal skin's resident alphabeta T cells are sequenced alongside lesional scalp T cells.

The TCR originated in a human donor in good health. Specimen: CD4+ T cells sorted from blood.

CDR3 in amino acids: CASSPKDLAVETQYF. CDR3 in DNA: TGCGCCAGCAGCCCGAAAGATCTAGCCGTTGAGACCCAGTACTTC. The chain couples TRBV5-1 to TRBJ2-5, with D perhaps matching TRBD2 (5 bases). Trimming pared 4 bases from V and 5 bases from J, leaving 18 bases between. This CDR3 contains 15 residues. Germline CDR1 reads SGHRS; CDR2 reads YFSETQ.